Here is one T cell receptor (beta chain) with its context. The antigen it binds to is not known. No much larger clonotype is one base removed from it; base qualities were not supplied. The data stem from a study of beta chain features in type 1 diabetes (dated by TCRdb to 2016 to 2019). For the study in its entirety: Mean age, gender distribution, total cell number and subset yield were not different between patients and healthy donors. Across all samples, 107,917,701 sorted cells were examined, and cell number per subset correlated strongly with RNA yield. In the study, recently diagnosed type 1 diabetes patients and matched healthy donors were compared on the TCRB repertoires of their sorted circulating CD4+ T cell subsets. Regulatory and stem cell-like memory subsets were obtained from only 8 patients and roughly 8 healthy donors, while naive and central memory subsets were obtained from all 30 or so donors. Results the study describes overall, beyond this receptor: A moderate but significant shortening of TCRB CDR3 length was observed in type 1 diabetes patients in all four CD4+ subsets. Because small numbers of individuals were included in the HLA sub-analyses, any influence of HLA type on TCRB rearrangement was left unresolved. Shorter templates might have been favored by PCR, but patient and control samples were amplified and corrected together, so both groups would have been affected equally by any skew. Fewer insertions and more nucleotide deletions at VDJ recombination sites were observed in patients with type 1 diabetes, implying thymic rearrangement abnormalities. Naive, central memory and regulatory TCRB repertoires appeared more similar among patients than among healthy donors. Because cDNA rather than genomic DNA was sequenced, highly expressing activated cells could have been over-represented, although no difference in activation and CD3 levels was found between groups.

Each donor gave one peripheral blood draw, averaging approximately 120 mL, which was collected into heparinised tubes. A BD FACSAria II and a panel including CD45RO, CCR7, CD25, CD127, CD95 and CD27 were used to sort naive, central memory, regulatory and stem cell-like memory CD4+ T cells. Purity was above 95% for every sorted population. Right away, PBMCs were isolated by Lymphoprep density gradient centrifugation and were stained directly, with no culture step. Samples were stained and sorted in pairs, with one healthy donor and one patient per experiment, so that batch effects were minimized. Trimming at the junction amounts to 0 bases on V and 5 bases on J, and the germline ends lie 11 bases apart. CDR1 and CDR2 are drawn from the germline V gene: SGHRS, YFSETQ. The CDR3 has 15 amino acids, counting the end cysteine and phenylalanine. Just CDR3 DNA is preserved here, 45 bases in frame from base 1.

The High Capacity cDNA Reverse Transcription Kit was used to reverse transcribe all of the isolated RNA, meaning that expressed TCRB transcripts were what got sequenced. Deep immunoSEQ sequencing was performed on naive, central memory and regulatory T cell samples, with an average of approximately 3.9 million total reads per sample. Sorted cells were lysed in RLT buffer and RNA was extracted with DNase-treated RNeasy Micro or Mini kits, depending on cell number. Each cell subset was processed separately to prevent cross-contamination, with patient and healthy donor samples processed together. Using the immunoSEQ multiplex PCR, TCRB sequences were amplified from cDNA into 87-bp fragments spanning the CDR3 region. Sequencing of the amplicons was performed on the Illumina HiSeq platform. The paper's data handling went like this. PCR bias was corrected computationally using synthetic template baselines, and reads within Hamming distance 2 were collapsed, with unmergeable singletons discarded. Reads were aligned to IMGT to assign V, D and J genes, CDR3 length, and insertions or deletions at six rearrangement sites. Within each subset, clonotype counts were normalized to sorted cell number, and only after that were true diversity and Gini coefficients computed with the tcR R package. The overlap coefficient, calculated on TCRB nucleotide sequences, was used to measure repertoire sharing. As a proxy for the pre-selection repertoire, out-of-frame TCRB sequences from naive cells were analyzed. The source is immuneACCESS, and TCRdb retained only in-frame sequences with V and J called. Part of the clones is not carried over; for the studies checked, unresolved V genes explain less than half of this, and the remainder is unexplained. The V and J calls and clone size are taken from that table; D and trimming were inferred from the DNA. For this sample the table gives 630,000 or so clones, of which around an eighth were detected only once. The ten largest clones represent 0.03% to 0.04% of the sample.

The sample comprised naive CD4+ T cells from blood. The cell subset or site tag for this specimen amounts to: true naive CD4+ T cells. This clonotype was sampled from a man aged 18 to 29 with type 1 diabetes. The chain employs TRBV5-1 and TRBJ2-2, with the D gene uncertain. The sequenced DNA: TGCGCCAGCAGCTTGGGCCGCGTTCGGACCGGGGAGCTGTTTTTT. The resulting protein is CASSLGRVRTGELFF.